The 3 T cell receptor beta chains presented below share a single source sample, sequenced in a study of identical twins. TCRdb re-called the 5' RACE reads through MiXCR, storing one row per CDR3 protein. The sample shows approximately 600,000 distinct CDR3 sequences, 7.1% of them seen only once. In addition, the sample was reused for a study of yellow fever vaccine responses in identical twins.

The source material was PBMCs. The receptors originated from a woman aged 18-30 years in good health.

This clonotype was seen at least ten times. The chain joins TRBV5-1 to TRBJ1-1, with 7 bases matching TRBD1. With 4 bases clipped from V and 1 base from J, the junction kept 7 bases outside the gene matches. The germline CDR1 and CDR2 sequences are SGHRS and YFSETQ. The CDR3 totals 15 residues. CDR3 loop: CASSLGGPSNTEAFF. The CDR3 DNA follows: TGCGCCAGCAGCCTAGGGGGCCCGTCGAACACTGAAGCTTTCTTT.

In its sample, this clonotype was seen many times. The chain is built from TRBV3-1 and TRBJ1-4; D is undetermined. The germline V and J ends were trimmed by 1 base and 3 bases, with 15 bases remaining between them. Germline CDR1 LGHDT, CDR2 YNNKEL (reference sequence). The CDR3 covers 17 residues. The CDR3 DNA reads as TGTGCCAGCAGCCAAGGATTTTATAATCGGGCTAATGAAAAACTGTTTTTT. It translates to CASSQGFYNRANEKLFF. Drawing the rest from reference TRBV3-1 and TRBJ1-4, the complete variable domain is DTAVSQTPKYLVTQMGNDKSIKCEQNLGHDTMYWYKQDSKKFLKIMFSYNNKELIINETVPNRFSPKSPDKAHLNLHINSLELGDSAVYFCASSQGFYNRANEKLFFGSGTQLSVL.

This clonotype was found many times. The rearrangement links TRBV12-3 or TRBV12-4 to TRBJ1-5; D call uncertain. The germline V and J ends were trimmed by 3 bases and 5 bases, with 8 bases remaining between them. The length of the CDR3 is 13 residues. The CDR3 reads CASSLVQDQPQHF. The CDR3 nucleotides are TGTGCCAGCAGTTTGGTCCAAGATCAGCCCCAGCATTTT.